Listed here is a single T cell receptor beta chain. This entry is derived from a study of cytomegalovirus exposure and HLA in healthy donors. The PCR had 60 Vbeta and 13 Jbeta primers. Clones were sequenced by immunoSEQ multiplex PCR, and TCRdb holds only the in-frame ones, with some missing. The table has about 180,000 clones, 82% seen once. The germline gives CDR1 SGHTS, CDR2 YDEGEE. V lost 0 bases to trimming and J lost 3 bases, with 9 bases between them. CDR3 length equals 14 residues. The gene calls are TRBV5-8 and TRBJ1-1; maybe TRBD1 (5 bases). The sample comprised PBMCs. The TCR was taken from a man aged 35-49 years in good health and CMV-seronegative. CDR3 sequence reads: CASSLGDSYTEAFF. Here the CDR3 DNA reads TGTGCCAGCAGCTTGGGTGACAGCTACACTGAAGCTTTCTTT.